The 15 T cell receptor beta chains in this list originate from one sample, sequenced in a study of T cells in Graves' hyperthyroidism and ophthalmopathy. There were TCR beta CDR3 regions amplified from RNA transcripts. RT-PCR in the first round (using the HTBI primer set) targeted the TCR CDR3. Using its own MiXCR run on the multiplex PCR reads, TCRdb lists one record per CDR3 protein. The sample has over 700,000 distinct CDR3 sequences; roughly 40% are singletons. The specimen was blood. The receptors shown here come from a man aged 18 to 30 with Graves' hyperthyroidism.

Concerning this clonotype: A much larger clone lies a single base off, so this may be a read error. V usage is TRBV2 and J usage is TRBJ2-5; no definite D call. V lost 2 bases to trimming and J lost 1 base, with 8 bases between them. The germline V gene encodes CDR1 SNHLY and CDR2 FYNNEI. This CDR3 is 14 amino acids long. The CDR3 here is CASSERRPQETQYF. CDR3 DNA: TGTGCCAGCAGTGAAAGGCGGCCCCAAGAGACCCAGTACTTC.

The V and J genes are TRBV9 and TRBJ1-5; possibly TRBD1 for D (5 bases). This CDR3 region has 14 residues. Trimming took off 0 bases at V and 5 bases at J, with 9 bases between the two ends. The germline gives CDR1 SGDLS, CDR2 YYNGEE. CDR3: CASSVGSQDQPQHF. Written as DNA, the CDR3 is TGTGCCAGCAGCGTAGGTTCACAGGATCAGCCCCAGCATTTT.

This clonotype has a handful of counts. The chain links TRBV7-9 to TRBJ2-7; D is undetermined. Trimming removed 3 bases from V and 5 bases from J, with 14 bases in between. Germline assignment: CDR1 SEHNR and CDR2 FQNEAQ (reference sequence). This CDR3 is 14 amino acids long. The CDR3 here is CASSFARGRNEQYF. The CDR3 DNA reads as TGTGCCAGCAGCTTTGCCCGCGGACGGAACGAGCAGTACTTC. Drawing the rest from reference TRBV7-9 and TRBJ2-7, the complete variable domain is DTGVSQNPRHKITKRGQNVTFRCDPISEHNRLYWYRQTLGQGPEFLTYFQNEAQLEKSRLLSDRFSAERPKGSFSTLEIQRTEQGDSAMYLCASSFARGRNEQYFGPGTRLTVT.

Only one count was recorded for this clonotype. This may be a read error, as it is one base from a much larger clone. The genes are TRBV10-3 and TRBJ2-5, with D tentatively TRBD2 (6 bases). CDR3 length: 16 amino acids. Germline CDR1 is ENHRY and CDR2 is SYGVKD. With 0 bases removed from V and 2 bases from J, the gap between germline ends came to 13 bases. The CDR3, as DNA: TGTGCCATCAGTGAGTCCGGGAGTACCCCTCAAGAGACCCAGTACTTC. Translating gives CAISESGSTPQETQYF.

This clonotype has just a few counts. The chain combines TRBV19 with TRBJ2-7; D remains ambiguous. V was clipped by 4 bases and J by 4 bases, with 23 bases between them. Germline lookup yields CDR1 LNHDA and CDR2 SQIVND (reference sequence). The CDR3 runs to 17 residues. The CDR3, as DNA: TGTGCCAGTAGTAAGCCCCCCCGACGGACGCCAGGTTACGAGCAGTACTTC. Translation gives CASSKPPRRTPGYEQYF.

The V and J genes are TRBV11-2 and TRBJ2-5, with D possibly matching TRBD2 (5 bases). This CDR3 is 15 amino acids long. Germline V gives CDR1 SGHAT, CDR2 FQNNGV. V lost 2 bases and J lost 2, with 12 bases in between. CDR3 sequence: CASSLTYGVQETQYF. As DNA, the CDR3 is TGTGCCAGCAGCTTAACGTACGGGGTTCAAGAGACCCAGTACTTC.

The V call is TRBV9, the J call TRBJ1-1, with 8 bases lining up with TRBD1. The CDR3 runs 18 residues. V shed 4 bases, J shed 0 bases, and the junction held 14 bases outside the gene matches. Germline CDR1 reads SGDLS; CDR2 reads YYNGEE. CDR3 DNA sequence: TGTGCCAGCAGCCCTCGAGCAGGGGGCCTCTATATGAACACTGAAGCTTTCTTT. Its protein product is CASSPRAGGLYMNTEAFF.

CDR3 in amino acids: CATGTGEVTEAFF. The DNA of the CDR3 is TGTGCCACCGGGACAGGGGAAGTCACTGAAGCTTTCTTT. The chain employs TRBV10-3 and TRBJ1-1; 10 bases map to TRBD1. Trimming cost V 10 bases and J 4 bases; bases outside gene matches: 6. Germline CDR1 and CDR2: ENHRY and SYGVKD. The CDR3 loop spans 13 amino acids.

This clonotype appeared a few times. The V gene is TRBV7-9, the J gene TRBJ1-1; D gene unclear. V lost 5 bases and J lost 3, with 13 bases in between. CDR3 length: 14 amino acids. The germline V gene encodes CDR1 SEHNR and CDR2 FQNEAQ (reference sequence). In DNA, the CDR3 is TGTGCCAGCAGCCCTACACATACGGACACTGAAGCTTTCTTT. This translates into CASSPTHTDTEAFF.

V usage is TRBV29-1 and J usage is TRBJ2-7; 7 bases align to TRBD1. Germline loops: CDR1 SQVTM, CDR2 ANQGSEA. The CDR3 contains 14 residues. V shed 5 bases, J shed 0 bases, and the junction held 7 bases outside the gene matches. The CDR3 coding sequence is TGCAGCGTTCCCGGGACAGCCTTCTCCTACGAGCAGTACTTC. Its translation: CSVPGTAFSYEQYF.

This clonotype was observed at least ten times. V is TRBV19 and J is TRBJ1-5; D unclear. Germline CDR1 reads LNHDA; CDR2 reads SQIVND (reference sequence). This CDR3 comprises 17 residues. V lost 10 bases, J lost 9 bases, and 31 bases lay in between. The CDR3 reads CATSPRPNTEVQRPQHF. Here the CDR3 DNA reads TGTGCCACCTCCCCTCGGCCCAACACAGAGGTGCAACGGCCCCAGCATTTT.

The J gene is TRBJ2-3, the V gene TRBV7-8, with 7 positions matching TRBD2. The J segment lost 4 bases and the V segment lost 10 bases, leaving 11 bases of the junction unmatched. The CDR3 runs to 14 residues. Germline-derived CDR1 and CDR2 are SGHVS and FQNEAQ. This CDR3 reads CATSSAGPADTQYF. CDR3 sequence (DNA): TGTGCCACTTCCTCAGCGGGGCCGGCAGATACGCAGTATTTT.

The V gene is TRBV6-4, the J gene TRBJ1-5, with a tentative D call TRBD1 (6 bases). This CDR3 has 15 residues. Germline loops: CDR1 MRHNA, CDR2 SNTAGT. V was clipped by 6 bases and J by 0 bases, with 12 bases between them. The CDR3 DNA is TGTGCCAGCAGCGGGACATTCTATAGCAATCAGCCCCAGCATTTT. Protein sequence: CASSGTFYSNQPQHF.

This clonotype showed up just a few times. This CDR3 reads CASSREGAGQGPQHF. The CDR3 DNA reads as TGCGCCAGCAGCCGAGAGGGGGCCGGCCAAGGTCCCCAGCATTTT. The chain couples TRBV5-1 to TRBJ1-5; 7 nucleotides line up with TRBD1. With V trimmed by 4 bases and J by 10 bases, 14 bases remained unmatched. This CDR3 is built from 15 residues. In germline, CDR1 is SGHRS, CDR2 YFSETQ. Full variable domain (rest looked up from reference TRBV5-1 and TRBJ1-5): KAGVTQTPRYLIKTRGQQVTLSCSPISGHRSVSWYQQTPGQGLQFLFEYFSETQRNKGNFPGRFSGRQFSNSRSEMNVSTLELGDSALYLCASSREGAGQGPQHFGDGTRLSIL.

This clonotype was seen only a few times. The chain carries TRBV2 and TRBJ1-5, with TRBD1 matching over 10 bases. Germline lookup yields CDR1 SNHLY and CDR2 FYNNEI. There are 16 residues in the CDR3. V trimming: 10 bases; J trimming: 6 bases; junction bases outside the gene matches: 15. The CDR3 nucleotides read TGTGCCAACCCTCTCCCGGGACAGGGGCCGTGTCAGCCCCAGCATTTT. Residues: CANPLPGQGPCQPQHF.